Listed below are T cell receptor beta chains from one sample, sequenced in a study of cytomegalovirus exposure and HLA in healthy donors. Data came from immunoSEQ multiplex PCR; TCRdb stores just in-frame clones and leaves some out. The sample includes 100,000 to 150,000 clones, about 11% seen only once; the top ten take 3.5% to 5%. Sequencing was carried out using PBMCs. The receptors shown here come from a woman aged 18-35 years in good health and CMV-seropositive. The CDR3 runs from the conserved cysteine through the conserved F or W. The order of the fields is V gene, D gene, J gene, clone size, CDR3 protein, CDR3 DNA. A D gene is named only where the DNA matches it firmly. Where a row states a size, it is once, few, many or the class of an expanded clone; other rows omit it.

TRBV19,-,TRBJ1-2,-,CASSLRGPGYYGYTF,TGTGCCAGTAGTCTTCGGGGTCCAGGCTACTATGGCTACACCTTC
TRBV5-1,-,TRBJ1-2,-,CASSPQGMDGYTF,TGCGCCAGCAGCCCCCAGGGGATGGATGGCTACACCTTC
TRBV5-4,TRBD1,TRBJ2-3,-,CASSPRTGQTDTQYF,TGTGCCAGCAGCCCGAGGACAGGCCAAACAGATACGCAGTATTTT
TRBV2,-,TRBJ2-4,-,CASSVPPGKNIQYF,TGTGCCAGCAGTGTACCCCCAGGGAAAAACATTCAGTACTTC
TRBV28,TRBD1,TRBJ2-2,few,CAGQGDTGELFF,TGTGCCGGACAGGGTGACACCGGGGAGCTGTTTTTT
TRBV6-6,-,TRBJ2-5,-,CASIGGGTQYF,TGTGCCAGCATTGGGGGCGGGACCCAGTACTTC
TRBV6-1,-,TRBJ1-1,-,CASSELDIYMNTEAFF,TGTGCCAGCAGTGAACTGGACATTTACATGAACACTGAAGCTTTCTTT
TRBV7-9,-,TRBJ2-7,-,CASSSPHATSYEQYF,TGTGCCAGCAGCTCGCCGCATGCTACCTCCTACGAGCAGTACTTC
TRBV27,-,TRBJ2-7,few,CASSFLGGEQYF,TGTGCCAGCAGTTTTCTAGGAGGCGAGCAGTACTTC
TRBV7-9,TRBD2,TRBJ2-1,few,CASSFPGLAGNSIEQFF,TGTGCCAGCAGCTTCCCTGGACTAGCGGGGAACTCCATTGAGCAGTTCTTC
TRBV14,TRBD2,TRBJ2-5,-,CASSHKTSVGGETQYF,TGTGCCAGCAGCCACAAGACTAGCGTTGGGGGAGAGACCCAGTACTTC